The entry that follows covers one T cell receptor beta chain sequence. What it recognizes is unknown. This specimen belongs to a study of cytomegalovirus exposure and HLA in healthy donors. General study results and limits: Productive rates of about 87% or about 30% were seen for most TCR beta V segments in an earlier analysis.

A multiplex PCR was run with 60 Vbeta primers and 13 Jbeta primers. Using immunoSEQ multiplex PCR, the repertoire was profiled, and TCRdb retains in-frame clones only, with some absent. The table includes about 130,000 clones, around 72% detected once. The sequencing input was PBMCs. This TCR came from a man aged 18 to 29 in good health and CMV-seropositive.

CDR3 in DNA: TGTGCCAGCAGTAAGACAGGGTGGGGGTCCTACGAGCAGTACTTC. This gives the protein CASSKTGWGSYEQYF. This chain links TRBV28 with TRBJ2-7, with 7 positions matching TRBD1. After removal of 5 bases from V and 1 base from J, the junction contained 8 bases not matched to a gene. The length of the CDR3 is 15 residues. Looked up from germline, CDR1 is MDHEN and CDR2 is SYDVKM.